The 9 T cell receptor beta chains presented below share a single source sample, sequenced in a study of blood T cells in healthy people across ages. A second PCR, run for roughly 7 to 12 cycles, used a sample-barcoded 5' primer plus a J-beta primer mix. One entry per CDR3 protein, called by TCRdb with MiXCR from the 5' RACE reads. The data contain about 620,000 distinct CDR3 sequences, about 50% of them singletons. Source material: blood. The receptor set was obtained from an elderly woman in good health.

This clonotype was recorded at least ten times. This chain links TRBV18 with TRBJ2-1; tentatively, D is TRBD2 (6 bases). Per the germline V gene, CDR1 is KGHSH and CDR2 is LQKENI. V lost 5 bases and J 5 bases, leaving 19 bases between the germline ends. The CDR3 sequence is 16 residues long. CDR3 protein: CASSSRAAGLDNEQFF. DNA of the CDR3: TGTGCCAGCTCATCCCGAGCGGCGGGGCTAGACAATGAGCAGTTCTTC.

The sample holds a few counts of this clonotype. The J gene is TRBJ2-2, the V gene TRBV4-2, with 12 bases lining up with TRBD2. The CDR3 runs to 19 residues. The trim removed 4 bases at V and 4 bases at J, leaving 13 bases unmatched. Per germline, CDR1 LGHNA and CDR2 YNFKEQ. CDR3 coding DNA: TGTGCCAGCAGCCGCTCCGCCCCTAGCGGGGGGGCTGGCACCGGGGAGCTGTTTTTT. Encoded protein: CASSRSAPSGGAGTGELFF.

Here the CDR3 reads CSAKGTGGARETQYF. The CDR3, as DNA: TGCAGTGCTAAAGGGACAGGGGGCGCAAGGGAGACCCAGTACTTC. The chain has TRBV20-1 and TRBJ2-5; TRBD1 aligns across 12 bases. V gave up 4 bases and J gave up 5 bases; unmatched junction bases: 8. The CDR3 is 15 residues long. The germline V gene encodes CDR1 DFQATT and CDR2 SNEGSKA (reference sequence).

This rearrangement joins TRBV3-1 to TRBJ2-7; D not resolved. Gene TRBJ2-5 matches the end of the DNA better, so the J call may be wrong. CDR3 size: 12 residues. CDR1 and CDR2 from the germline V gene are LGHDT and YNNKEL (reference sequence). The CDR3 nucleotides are TGTGCCAGCAGCCAACTAGGCGGGACCCAGTACTTC. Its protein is CASSQLGGTQYF.

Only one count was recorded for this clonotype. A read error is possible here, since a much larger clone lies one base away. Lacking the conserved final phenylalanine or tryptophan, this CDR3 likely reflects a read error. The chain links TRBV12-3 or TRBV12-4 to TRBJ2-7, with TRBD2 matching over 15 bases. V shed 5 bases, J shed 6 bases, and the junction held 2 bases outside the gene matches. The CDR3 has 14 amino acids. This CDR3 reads CASSPGLAGGEQYL. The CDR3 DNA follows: TGTGCCAGCAGTCCGGGACTAGCGGGAGGCGAGCAGTACTTA.

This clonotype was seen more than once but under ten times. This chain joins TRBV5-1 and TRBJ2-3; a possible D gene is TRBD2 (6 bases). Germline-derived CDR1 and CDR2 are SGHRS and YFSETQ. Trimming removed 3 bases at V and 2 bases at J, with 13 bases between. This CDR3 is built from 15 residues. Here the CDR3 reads CASSSGGVHTDTQYF. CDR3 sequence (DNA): TGCGCCAGCAGCTCTGGAGGGGTACACACAGATACGCAGTATTTT. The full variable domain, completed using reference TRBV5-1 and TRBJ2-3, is KAGVTQTPRYLIKTRGQQVTLSCSPISGHRSVSWYQQTPGQGLQFLFEYFSETQRNKGNFPGRFSGRQFSNSRSEMNVSTLELGDSALYLCASSSGGVHTDTQYFGPGTRLTVL.

CDR3 sequence reads: CASGMSGTTIYEQFF. DNA for the CDR3: TGTGCTAGTGGGATGTCCGGGACAACAATCTACGAGCAGTTCTTC. The chain couples TRBV12-5 to TRBJ2-1; D might be TRBD1 (6 bases). Germline V lookup: CDR1 LGHNT, CDR2 FRNRAP. V was shortened by 6 bases and J by 10 bases, with 22 bases between the two germline ends. This CDR3 is built from 15 residues.

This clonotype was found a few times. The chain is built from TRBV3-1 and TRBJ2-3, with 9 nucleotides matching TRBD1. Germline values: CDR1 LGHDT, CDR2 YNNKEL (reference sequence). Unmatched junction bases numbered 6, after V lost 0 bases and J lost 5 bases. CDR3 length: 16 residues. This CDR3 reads CASSQERDRAIDTQYF. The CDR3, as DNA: TGTGCCAGCAGCCAAGAACGGGACAGGGCGATAGATACGCAGTATTTT.

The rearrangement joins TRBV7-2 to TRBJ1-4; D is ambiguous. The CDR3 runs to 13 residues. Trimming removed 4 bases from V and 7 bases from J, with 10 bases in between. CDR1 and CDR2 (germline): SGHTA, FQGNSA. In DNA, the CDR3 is TGTGCCAGCAGCTATCGGGGAGGTGAAAAACTGTTTTTT. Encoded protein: CASSYRGGEKLFF.